Here is one T cell receptor beta chain with its context. Its recognized antigen is unknown. One base away there is no much larger clone; base qualities are not given. The entry originates in a study of T cells in localized non-small cell lung cancer (TCRdb year 2020). Describing the broader study: The study analyzed T cell repertoires of about 230 early-stage NSCLC patients, comparing tumors and uninvolved tumor-adjacent lungs. The cohort consisted of approximately 240 treatment-naive NSCLC patients whose localized lung tumors had been resected. A mean age of approximately 66 years was recorded for the NSCLC patients, of whom under 150 were male and 107 were female. Results and caveats for the whole study, not just this receptor: Longer overall survival was associated with higher T cell density in blood, whereas shorter survival was associated with higher clonality in adjacent lung. Because the study design was exploratory, TCR variables were selected using unadjusted p-values without false-discovery rate correction. Because multi-region tumor sequencing was not performed, intratumor heterogeneity could not be ruled out. The highest T cell clonality was observed in uninvolved tumor-adjacent lung, where clonality exceeded that of tumor, suggesting that antigenic responses were more focused in uninvolved tumor-adjacent lung. Of the top 100 tumor clones, a median of approximately 60 were detected in paired uninvolved adjacent lung; about 26 were also among that lung's top 100.

The germline V gene sets CDR1 to SGHNT and CDR2 to YENEEA. Trimming leaves V shorter by 1 base and J shorter by 2 bases, with the junction holding 6 bases beyond the gene matches. The CDR3 covers 16 residues, taking in both the cysteine and the phenylalanine. The CDR3 DNA has 48 bases and is translated from base 1. At diagnosis, peripheral blood, uninvolved tumor-adjacent lung and tumor were collected and stored as a combination of fresh-frozen and FFPE material. For TCR repertoire profiling, blood samples were analyzed as peripheral blood mononuclear cells. The immunoSEQ Assay was used to sequence TCR beta CDR3 regions from DNA. Per the original workflow: To compute T cell density, TCR beta template counts were normalized to usable DNA, which was estimated by amplifying housekeeping genes. Richness was estimated with the preseqR package, extrapolating to 400,000 templates for PBMC samples and 120,000 templates for tissue samples. Clonality was defined by subtracting Pielou's evenness from one. Differential abundance testing on productive amino-acid clonotypes, with a minimum total count of 5 and an alpha of 0.1, was used to identify tissue-enriched TCRs. The Jaccard Index and the Morisita Overlap Index were used to quantify repertoire overlap between compartments. TCR beta CDR3s were clustered by GLIPH together with public tetramer-defined viral CDR3s, and at least three viral sequences plus V-gene enrichment were required for viral motifs. Here the immuneACCESS table is served through TCRdb, limited to in-frame sequences with V and J called. Missing clones are a known gap in these copies; in checked studies unresolved V genes cover under half, and the rest lacks a known reason. For V, J and clone size, that table is used; D and trimming come from the DNA. This sample gives 30,000 to 35,000 clones in total; 93% of them show up just once. The top ten clonotypes cover roughly 8.2% of the sample.

Sequenced material: peripheral blood, taken before any cancer treatment. The chain links TRBV11-3 with TRBJ2-3; TRBD2 aligns with 7 central bases. The sequence derives from a female donor of 60 years or more with stage I lung adenocarcinoma. The nucleotides read TGTGCCAGCAGCTTAGGGCGAGCGGGGATCACAGATACGCAGTATTTT. Translated, this gives CASSLGRAGITDTQYF.